The 30 T cell receptor beta chains below come from one sample, sequenced in a study of blood T cell repertoires in COVID-19. TCRdb's copy holds only in-frame clones and misses some; the assay was immunoSEQ multiplex PCR. Here the sample spans about 180,000 clones, approximately 85% being singletons. Sequenced material: peripheral blood. These receptors came from a human donor with active or convalescent COVID-19. The donor label of this sample is uncertain.

The sample holds one count of this clone. The chain recombines TRBV6-5 with TRBJ2-5; 10 bases agree with TRBD1. Germline V gene data show CDR1 as MNHEY and CDR2 as SVGAGI. The length of the CDR3 is 15 residues. The V gene end was trimmed by 2 bases and the J gene end by 5 bases; junction bases not matched to a gene: 5. The chain's CDR3 is CASSYVTGGTETQYF. DNA for the CDR3: TGTGCCAGCAGTTACGTGACAGGGGGCACGGAGACCCAGTACTTC.

The J gene is TRBJ1-1, the V gene TRBV9; 9 bases fit TRBD1. There are 16 residues in the CDR3. CDR1 and CDR2 (germline): SGDLS, YYNGEE. J lost 5 bases, V lost 6 bases, and 14 bases had no gene match. CDR3 DNA sequence: TGTGCCAGCACCCCACCGGACAGGGGAAGATGGACTGAAGCTTTCTTT. It codes for CASTPPDRGRWTEAFF.

V and J are TRBV6-5 and TRBJ2-7; TRBD1 matches at 9 bases. Trimming removed 5 bases from V and 3 bases from J; junction bases left unmatched: 5. This CDR3 region has 14 residues. Germline CDR1 is MNHEY and CDR2 is SVGAGI. The CDR3 spells CASSHQTGGYEQYF. CDR3 sequence (DNA): TGTGCCAGCAGTCATCAGACAGGGGGCTACGAGCAGTACTTC.

This chain connects TRBV19 to TRBJ1-2, with TRBD1 matching 9 bases. Germline V lookup: CDR1 LNHDA, CDR2 SQIVND (reference sequence). This CDR3 contains 16 residues. Trimming took 4 bases from V and 8 from J; bases not matched to a gene: 14. The CDR3 nucleotides are TGTGCCAGTAGTACTCTCCATTTACAGGGGGCCGGGGGCTACACCTTC. Amino acid sequence: CASSTLHLQGAGGYTF.

This chain joins TRBV5-5 and TRBJ2-3; 7 bases are a match to TRBD2. From germline, CDR1 is SGHKS and CDR2 YYEKEE (reference sequence). The J segment lost 0 bases and the V segment lost 4 bases, leaving 11 bases of the junction unmatched. CDR3 length: 17 amino acids. DNA of the CDR3: TGTGCCAGCAGCGAATGGCGGGACTACCGGAGCACAGATACGCAGTATTTT. Translated: CASSEWRDYRSTDTQYF. Drawing the rest from reference TRBV5-5 and TRBJ2-3, the complete variable domain is DAGVTQSPTHLIKTRGQQVTLRCSPISGHKSVSWYQQVLGQGPQFIFQYYEKEERGRGNFPDRFSARQFPNYSSELNVNALLLGDSALYLCASSEWRDYRSTDTQYFGPGTRLTVL.

The chain joins TRBV9 to TRBJ2-3; no clear D gene. The CDR3 has 14 amino acids. Germline CDR1 is SGDLS and CDR2 is YYNGEE. The V gene lost 5 bases and the J gene lost 0 bases, with 10 bases spanning the gap. The CDR3 is CASSFLVSTDTQYF. CDR3 coding DNA: TGTGCCAGCAGTTTCCTAGTGAGCACAGATACGCAGTATTTT.

The CDR3 loop reads CAISESMGHPMGNEQFF. The CDR3 region has the DNA TGTGCCATCAGTGAGTCCATGGGACACCCCATGGGCAATGAGCAGTTCTTC. V usage is TRBV10-3 and J usage is TRBJ2-1; TRBD1 might be the D (6 bases). Germline V gene lookup returns CDR1 ENHRY and CDR2 SYGVKD. V dropped 0 bases and J dropped 6 bases, with 18 bases sitting between them. This CDR3 region has 17 residues.

Only a few counts were recorded for this clone. This chain joins TRBV7-2 and TRBJ2-7, with 9 bases lining up with TRBD2. Germline CDR1 is SGHTA and CDR2 is FQGNSA. V lost 4 bases, J lost 2 bases, and 6 bases stayed unmatched. The CDR3 is 15 residues long. CDR3: CASSSPGTSPYEQYF. The CDR3 DNA reads TGTGCCAGCAGCTCCCCGGGGACTAGCCCCTACGAGCAGTACTTC.

J is TRBJ2-7 and V is TRBV5-1; 9 positions agree with TRBD1. The germline CDR1 and CDR2 sequences are SGHRS and YFSETQ. This CDR3 comprises 15 residues. V shed 3 bases and J 7 bases; nucleotides not matched to a gene: 11. CDR3 coding DNA: TGCGCCAGCAGCTGGGGGGGACAGGGAGTTAAAGAGCAGTACTTC. Residues: CASSWGGQGVKEQYF.

V is TRBV4-3 and J is TRBJ1-3, with D hard to call. V was cut by 1 base and J by 7 bases, with 11 bases left in between. The germline V gene has CDR1 LGHNA and CDR2 YSLEER. This CDR3 has 14 residues. CDR3 nucleotide sequence: TGCGCCAGCAGCCAAGGAGGGATAGGGAACACCATATATTTT. This sequence encodes CASSQGGIGNTIYF.

The rearrangement links TRBV9 to TRBJ2-7; D possibly corresponds to TRBD2 (5 bases). The germline V and J ends were trimmed by 0 bases and 6 bases, with 22 bases remaining between them. Germline loops: CDR1 SGDLS, CDR2 YYNGEE. This CDR3 is 17 amino acids long. The CDR3 bases are TGTGCCAGCAGCGTAGCACCTACTAGTCTCCCTCAGAGCGAGCAGTACTTC. Encoded protein: CASSVAPTSLPQSEQYF. Drawing the rest from reference TRBV9 and TRBJ2-7, the complete variable domain is DSGVTQTPKHLITATGQRVTLRCSPRSGDLSVYWYQQSLDQGLQFLIQYYNGEERAKGNILERFSAQQFPDLHSELNLSSLELGDSALYFCASSVAPTSLPQSEQYFGPGTRLTVT.

This clone was seen only once. This rearrangement joins TRBV10-3 to TRBJ1-1; maybe TRBD1 (5 bases). V shed 4 bases and J shed 0 bases, with 18 bases lying between them. Germline loops: CDR1 ENHRY, CDR2 SYGVKD. The CDR3 is 17 residues long. CDR3: CAISVRGESRMNTEAFF. The CDR3 DNA is TGTGCCATCAGTGTACGGGGGGAATCGCGGATGAACACTGAAGCTTTCTTT.

The V call is TRBV3-1 (or the pseudogene TRBV3-2), the J call TRBJ1-2; TRBD1 matches 8 bases. Germline values: CDR1 LGHDT, CDR2 YNNKEL (reference sequence). The junction had 8 bases not matched to a gene; V was cut back by 4 bases and J by 4 bases. CDR3 size: 15 residues. CDR3 DNA sequence: TGTGCCAGCAGCCCCGCCGGGACAGGCTTCTATGGCTACACCTTC. Translating it yields CASSPAGTGFYGYTF.

The chain combines TRBV12-3 or TRBV12-4 with TRBJ2-4, with TRBD2 as a possible D gene (5 bases). The CDR3 runs to 11 residues. Trimming took off 3 bases at V and 11 bases at J, with 8 bases between the two ends. In DNA, the CDR3 is TGTGCCAGCAGTTTGGAGAGGGTTCAGTACTTC. As protein: CASSLERVQYF.

The chain links TRBV2 to TRBJ2-1; 9 bases fit TRBD1. The CDR3 runs 15 residues. The J segment lost 5 bases and the V segment lost 5 bases, leaving 7 bases of the junction unmatched. CDR1 is SNHLY, CDR2 FYNNEI, per germline. As DNA, the CDR3 is TGTGCCAGCAGTCTAGGACAGGGGTGGAACAATGAGCAGTTCTTC. This translates into CASSLGQGWNNEQFF.

V is TRBV4-2 and J is TRBJ1-1; 9 nucleotides match TRBD1. This CDR3 spans 16 amino acids. J gave up 0 bases and V 4 bases, and 6 bases lay outside the gene matches. CDR1 and CDR2 from the germline V gene are LGHNA and YNFKEQ. This chain's CDR3 is CASSPRTGAMNTEAFF. The CDR3 DNA follows: TGTGCCAGCAGCCCGAGGACAGGGGCTATGAACACTGAAGCTTTCTTT.

The V call is TRBV5-1, the J call TRBJ1-4; 8 bases fit TRBD1. The germline V gene encodes CDR1 SGHRS and CDR2 YFSETQ. CDR3 length: 17 residues. After removal of 5 bases from V and 0 bases from J, the junction contained 9 bases not matched to a gene. In DNA, the CDR3 is TGCGCCAGCAGTTCCCAGGGGGCCTCTGCAACTAATGAAAAACTGTTTTTT. Translating it yields CASSSQGASATNEKLFF.

This chain joins TRBV5-4 and TRBJ1-4; 9 bases map to TRBD1. V shed 4 bases, J shed 8 bases, and the junction held 3 bases outside the gene matches. This CDR3 region has 13 residues. CDR1 and CDR2 (germline): SGHNT, YYREEE (reference sequence). CDR3 residues: CASSRTGDEKLFF. The CDR3 nucleotides are TGTGCCAGCAGCCGGACAGGGGACGAAAAACTGTTTTTT.

In its sample, this clone was seen once. The chain is built from TRBV3-1 (or the pseudogene TRBV3-2) and TRBJ1-5; no definite D call. The CDR3 length is 13 residues. The germline CDR1 and CDR2 sequences are LGHDT and YNNKEL (reference sequence). V was shortened by 0 bases and J by 6 bases, with 6 bases between the two germline ends. The CDR3 bases are TGTGCCAGCAGCCAAGACGCGGTTCAGCCCCAGCATTTT. Translated, it gives CASSQDAVQPQHF.

This chain links TRBV6-5 with TRBJ2-7, with TRBD1 matching 8 bases. Per the germline V gene, CDR1 is MNHEY and CDR2 is SVGAGI. The length of the CDR3 is 15 residues. The V and J ends lost 6 bases and 3 bases, in that order; junction bases with no gene match: 10. CDR3 region: CASRPGQGGGYEQYF. The CDR3 DNA reads TGTGCCAGCAGACCAGGACAGGGAGGAGGCTACGAGCAGTACTTC.

The gene calls are TRBV7-3 and TRBJ2-1; D unresolved. The CDR3 has 12 residues. Germline loops: CDR1 SGHTA, CDR2 FQGTGA. V was trimmed by 2 bases and J by 10 bases, leaving 9 bases between them. In DNA, the CDR3 is TGTGCCAGCAGCTTAGGAGCGAAGGAGCAGTTCTTC. It is translated as CASSLGAKEQFF.

The sample holds one count of this clone. The V call is TRBV11-3, the J call TRBJ2-7; D might be TRBD2 (7 bases). The V end lost 7 bases, the J end lost 4 bases, and 17 bases lay between the germline ends. Germline V gives CDR1 SGHNT, CDR2 YENEEA. The CDR3 is made up of 14 amino acids. The CDR3 spells CASMYLGGQYEQYF. As DNA, the CDR3 is TGTGCCAGCATGTACCTCGGGGGGCAGTACGAGCAGTACTTC.

V gene TRBV4-3 combines with J gene TRBJ2-7; TRBD2 is a possible D gene (6 bases). The CDR3 has 15 amino acids. The ends were cut back, 0 bases at V and 3 bases at J, with 12 bases in the middle. The germline gives CDR1 LGHNA, CDR2 YSLEER. CDR3 nucleotides: TGCGCCAGCAGCCAAGAAGGGGCGGGGAACTACGAGCAGTACTTC. Protein product: CASSQEGAGNYEQYF.

The rearrangement uses TRBV7-9 and TRBJ2-1, with a weak D call TRBD2 (5 bases). CDR1 and CDR2 from the germline V gene are SEHNR and FQNEAQ (reference sequence). Deletions cut 3 bases from V and 6 bases from J, with 9 bases between. CDR3 length: 13 residues. This chain's CDR3 is CASSLPGSNEQFF. The CDR3 DNA is TGTGCCAGCAGCTTGCCGGGGAGCAATGAGCAGTTCTTC.

This chain uses TRBV3-1 (or the pseudogene TRBV3-2) with TRBJ2-1; 10 bases align to TRBD1. The CDR3 is 15 amino acids. Germline V gives CDR1 LGHDT, CDR2 YNNKEL (reference sequence). After removal of 4 bases from V and 0 bases from J, the junction contained 0 bases not matched to a gene. This CDR3 is CASSRTGGSYNEQFF. The CDR3 DNA sequence: TGTGCCAGCAGCCGGACAGGGGGCTCCTACAATGAGCAGTTCTTC.

V is TRBV3-1 (or the pseudogene TRBV3-2) and J is TRBJ2-3; 7 nucleotides match TRBD1. V was clipped by 10 bases and J by 0 bases; unmatched bases: 10. This CDR3 is built from 15 residues. Germline V CDR1 and CDR2: LGHDT, YNNKEL (reference sequence). As DNA, the CDR3 is TGTGCCACTACTATCGGGACAGCTAGCACAGATACGCAGTATTTT. Translation gives CATTIGTASTDTQYF.

The chain couples TRBV5-4 to TRBJ2-5; 15 nucleotides line up with TRBD2. V lost 3 bases and J lost 5; bases outside the gene matches: 8. Germline loops: CDR1 SGHNT, CDR2 YYREEE (reference sequence). The length of the CDR3 is 17 residues. The CDR3 DNA follows: TGTGCCAGCAGCTCCGGACTAGCGGGGGGGTCAGGGGAGACCCAGTACTTC. Translating it yields CASSSGLAGGSGETQYF.

This chain links TRBV14 with TRBJ2-1; 10 nucleotides align to TRBD2. CDR3 length: 19 residues. Germline V gene data show CDR1 as SGHDN and CDR2 as FVKESK. Trimming at V came to 0 bases and at J to 7 bases, leaving 15 bases not matched to a gene. In nucleotides, the CDR3 is TGTGCCAGCAGCCAAGATCTTGGGGCTAGCGGGGGATGGGTAAATGAGCAGTTCTTC. It codes for CASSQDLGASGGWVNEQFF.

The chain employs TRBV19 and TRBJ2-7; weak D call: TRBD2 (5 bases). Trimming pared 4 bases from V and 0 bases from J, leaving 7 bases between. This CDR3 spans 13 amino acids. Germline V gene data show CDR1 as LNHDA and CDR2 as SQIVND (reference sequence). The CDR3 sequence: CASSRESSYEQYF. CDR3 sequence (DNA): TGTGCCAGTAGTAGGGAGTCCTCCTACGAGCAGTACTTC. The whole variable domain, remainder taken from reference TRBV19 and TRBJ2-7, is DGGITQSPKYLFRKEGQNVTLSCEQNLNHDAMYWYRQDPGQGLRLIYYSQIVNDFQKGDIAEGYSVSREKKESFPLTVTSAQKNPTAFYLCASSRESSYEQYFGPGTRLTVT.

This rearrangement joins TRBV5-1 to TRBJ2-7, with TRBD1 matching over 7 bases. Germline CDR1 reads SGHRS; CDR2 reads YFSETQ. With V trimmed by 0 bases and J by 5 bases, 2 bases remained unmatched. CDR3 length equals 13 residues. The CDR3 is CASSLVGQNEQYF. CDR3 in DNA: TGCGCCAGCAGCTTGGTGGGACAGAACGAGCAGTACTTC.